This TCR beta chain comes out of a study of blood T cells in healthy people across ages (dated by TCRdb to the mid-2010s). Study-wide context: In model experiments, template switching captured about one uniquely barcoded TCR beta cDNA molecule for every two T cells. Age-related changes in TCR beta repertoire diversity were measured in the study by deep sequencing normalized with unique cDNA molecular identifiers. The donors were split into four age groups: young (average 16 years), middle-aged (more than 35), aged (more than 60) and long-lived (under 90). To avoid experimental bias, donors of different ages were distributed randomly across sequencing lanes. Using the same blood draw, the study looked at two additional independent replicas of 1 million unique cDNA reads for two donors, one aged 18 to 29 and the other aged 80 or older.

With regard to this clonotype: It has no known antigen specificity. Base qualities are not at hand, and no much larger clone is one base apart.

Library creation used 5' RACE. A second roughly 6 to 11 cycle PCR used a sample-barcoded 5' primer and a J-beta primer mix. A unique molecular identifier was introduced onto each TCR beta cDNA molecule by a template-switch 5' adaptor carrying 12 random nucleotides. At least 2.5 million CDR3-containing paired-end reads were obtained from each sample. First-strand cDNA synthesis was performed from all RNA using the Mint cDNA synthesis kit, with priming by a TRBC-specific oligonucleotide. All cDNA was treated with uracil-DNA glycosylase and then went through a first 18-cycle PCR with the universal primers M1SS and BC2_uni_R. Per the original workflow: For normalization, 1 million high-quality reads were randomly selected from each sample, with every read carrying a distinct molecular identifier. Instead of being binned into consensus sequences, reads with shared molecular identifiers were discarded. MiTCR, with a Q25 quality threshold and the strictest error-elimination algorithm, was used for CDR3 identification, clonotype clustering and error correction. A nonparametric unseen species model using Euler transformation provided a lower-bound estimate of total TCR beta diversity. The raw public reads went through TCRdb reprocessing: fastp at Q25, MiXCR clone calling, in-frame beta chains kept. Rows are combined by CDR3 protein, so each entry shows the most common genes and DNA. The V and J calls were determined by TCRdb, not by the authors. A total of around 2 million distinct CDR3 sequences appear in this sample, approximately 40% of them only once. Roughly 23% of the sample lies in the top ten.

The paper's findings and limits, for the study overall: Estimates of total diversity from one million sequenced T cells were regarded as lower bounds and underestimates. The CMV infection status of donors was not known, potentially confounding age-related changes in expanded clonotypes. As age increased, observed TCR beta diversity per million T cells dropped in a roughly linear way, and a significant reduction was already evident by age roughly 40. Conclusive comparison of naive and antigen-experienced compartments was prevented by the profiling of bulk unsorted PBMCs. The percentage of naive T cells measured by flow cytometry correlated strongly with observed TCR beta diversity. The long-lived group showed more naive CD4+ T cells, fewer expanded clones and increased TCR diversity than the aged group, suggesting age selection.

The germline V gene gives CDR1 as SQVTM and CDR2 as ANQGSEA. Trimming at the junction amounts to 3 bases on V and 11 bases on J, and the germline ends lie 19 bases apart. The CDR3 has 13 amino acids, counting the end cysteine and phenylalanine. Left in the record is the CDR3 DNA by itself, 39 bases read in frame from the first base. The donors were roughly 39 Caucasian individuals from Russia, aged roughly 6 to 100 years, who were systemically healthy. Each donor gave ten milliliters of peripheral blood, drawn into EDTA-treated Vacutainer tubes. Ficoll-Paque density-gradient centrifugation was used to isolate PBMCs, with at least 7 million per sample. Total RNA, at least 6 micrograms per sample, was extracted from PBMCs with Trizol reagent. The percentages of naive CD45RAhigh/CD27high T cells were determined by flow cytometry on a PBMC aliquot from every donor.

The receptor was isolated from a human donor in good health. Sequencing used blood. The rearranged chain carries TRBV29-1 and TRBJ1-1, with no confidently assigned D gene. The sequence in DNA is TGCAGCGTTGAGAAGGGTGGTCTGGACGCGGCTTTCTTT. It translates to CSVEKGGLDAAFF.